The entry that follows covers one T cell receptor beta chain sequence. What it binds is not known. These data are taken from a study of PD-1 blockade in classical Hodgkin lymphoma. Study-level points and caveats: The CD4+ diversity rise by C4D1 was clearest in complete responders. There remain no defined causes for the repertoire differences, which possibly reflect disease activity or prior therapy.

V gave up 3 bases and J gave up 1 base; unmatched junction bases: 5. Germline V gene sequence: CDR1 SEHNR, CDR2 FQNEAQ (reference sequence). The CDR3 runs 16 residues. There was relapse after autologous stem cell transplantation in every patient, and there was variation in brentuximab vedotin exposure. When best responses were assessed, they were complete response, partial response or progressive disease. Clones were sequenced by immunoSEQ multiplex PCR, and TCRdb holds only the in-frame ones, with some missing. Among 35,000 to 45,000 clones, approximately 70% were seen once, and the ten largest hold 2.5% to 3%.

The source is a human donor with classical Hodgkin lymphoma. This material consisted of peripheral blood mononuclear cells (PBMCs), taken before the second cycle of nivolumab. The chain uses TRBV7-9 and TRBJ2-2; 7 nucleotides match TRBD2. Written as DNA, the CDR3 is TGTGCCAGCAGCTTGTATGGGAGGGGGAACACCGGGGAGCTGTTTTTT. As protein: CASSLYGRGNTGELFF.